What follows describes a single TCR beta chain. Its target is not known. Amplified TCR beta CDR3 regions came from RNA transcripts. HTBI primers drove first-round RT-PCR of the TCR CDR3. TCRdb called the multiplex PCR reads again in MiXCR, with one record for every CDR3 protein. This sample has 250,000 or so distinct CDR3 sequences, with approximately 16% found just once. These data come from a study of T cells in Graves' hyperthyroidism and ophthalmopathy. Whole-study findings and limits: The blood repertoire included most of the expanded thyroid clonotypes above 0.001.

Trimming shortened V by 5 bases and J by 4 bases, and 17 bases separated the two germline ends. The germline V gene encodes CDR1 LNHDA and CDR2 SQIVND (reference sequence). The CDR3 is 16 amino acids. Sequenced input: blood. The genes are TRBV19 and TRBJ2-2; possibly TRBD2 for D (6 bases). This receptor was obtained from a woman between 50 and 59 years old with Graves' hyperthyroidism that later progressed to Graves' ophthalmopathy. The CDR3 spells CASSRRGTSGTGELFF. The CDR3, as DNA: TGTGCCAGTAGTCGGCGCGGGACCTCGGGCACCGGGGAGCTGTTTTTT.